Listed here are 30 T cell receptor beta chains from one sample, sequenced in a study of T cells after yellow fever vaccination. TCRdb independently ran MiXCR on the 5' RACE reads; one entry per CDR3 protein. Seen here are approximately 260,000 distinct CDR3 sequences, 10% to 15% observed once, and the top ten hold 0.4% to 0.55%. Source: CD4+ T cells sorted from PBMCs, taken 45 days after the yellow fever booster vaccination. The receptors shown here come from a man aged 25 to 40 who received the YFV17D yellow fever vaccine.

This clonotype was seen ten or more times. This chain links TRBV24-1 with TRBJ2-7; TRBD1 agrees at 11 bases. Looked up from germline, CDR1 is KGHDR and CDR2 is SFDVKD. The length of the CDR3 is 15 residues. The V gene end was trimmed by 5 bases and the J gene end by 5 bases; junction bases not matched to a gene: 7. The CDR3 is CATSGGQGASDEQYF. CDR3 DNA sequence: TGTGCCACCAGTGGCGGACAGGGGGCCTCGGACGAGCAGTACTTC.

This chain links TRBV20-1 with TRBJ2-2; TRBD1 matches 8 bases. CDR3 size: 14 residues. J was trimmed by 5 bases and V by 5 bases; bases with no gene match: 7. Germline V gene sequence: CDR1 DFQATT, CDR2 SNEGSKA (reference sequence). CDR3 DNA: TGCAGTGCTGGTGACAGGGGATCGACCGGGGAGCTGTTTTTT. Amino acids: CSAGDRGSTGELFF.

The chain couples TRBV5-4 to TRBJ2-7; 11 nucleotides line up with TRBD1. The CDR3 runs 14 residues. Trimming removed 4 bases from V and 6 bases from J; junction bases left unmatched: 6. CDR1 SGHNT and CDR2 YYREEE come from the germline V gene (reference sequence). The CDR3 sequence is CASSLGTGGSEQYF. Written as DNA, the CDR3 is TGTGCCAGCAGCCTGGGGACAGGGGGAAGCGAGCAGTACTTC. Using reference TRBV5-4 and TRBJ2-7 for the parts outside the CDR3, the full variable domain is ETGVTQSPTHLIKTRGQQVTLRCSSQSGHNTVSWYQQALGQGPQFIFQYYREEENGRGNFPPRFSGLQFPNYSSELNVNALELDDSALYLCASSLGTGGSEQYFGPGTRLTVT.

This clonotype was seen more than once but under ten times. This sequence joins TRBV5-1 and TRBJ1-2; D remains unclear. The germline V gene encodes CDR1 SGHRS and CDR2 YFSETQ. The V and J ends lost 0 bases and 5 bases respectively, with 8 bases between them. CDR3 length equals 13 residues. CDR3 sequence reads: CASSLAVQYGYTF. The DNA for the CDR3 is TGCGCCAGCAGCTTGGCGGTCCAATATGGCTACACCTTC. Using reference TRBV5-1 and TRBJ1-2 for the parts outside the CDR3, the full variable domain is KAGVTQTPRYLIKTRGQQVTLSCSPISGHRSVSWYQQTPGQGLQFLFEYFSETQRNKGNFPGRFSGRQFSNSRSEMNVSTLELGDSALYLCASSLAVQYGYTFGSGTRLTVV.

The gene calls are TRBV28 and TRBJ2-7, with TRBD1 matching 12 bases. CDR3 length equals 15 residues. The V gene end was trimmed by 4 bases and the J gene end by 5 bases; junction bases not matched to a gene: 6. Germline V lookup: CDR1 MDHEN, CDR2 SYDVKM. DNA for the CDR3: TGTGCCAGCAGTTACTCCGGGACAGGGGGCCACGAGCAGTACTTC. Its protein product is CASSYSGTGGHEQYF.

The J gene is TRBJ2-3, the V gene TRBV2; 13 bases map to TRBD2. V lost 3 bases, J lost 8 bases, and 8 bases stayed unmatched. CDR3 size: 16 residues. Germline lookup yields CDR1 SNHLY and CDR2 FYNNEI. The CDR3 is CASSEAGTSGTATQYF. For the CDR3, the DNA is TGTGCCAGCAGTGAGGCGGGGACTAGCGGGACGGCTACGCAGTATTTT.

The CDR3 loop reads CAISDGMTRPYEQYF. CDR3 nucleotide sequence: TGTGCCATCAGTGACGGAATGACCCGACCCTACGAGCAGTACTTC. The chain has TRBV10-3 and TRBJ2-7; no reliable D call. Looked up from germline, CDR1 is ENHRY and CDR2 is SYGVKD. This CDR3 contains 15 residues. The V end lost 3 bases, the J end lost 2 bases, and 14 bases lay between the germline ends.

The rearrangement joins TRBV20-1 to TRBJ1-5, with 7 bases matching TRBD1. The trim removed 3 bases at V and 0 bases at J, leaving 11 bases unmatched. This CDR3 comprises 17 residues. Looked up from germline, CDR1 is DFQATT and CDR2 is SNEGSKA (reference sequence). CDR3 in amino acids: CSASLGRGHLSNQPQHF. The CDR3 DNA reads TGCAGTGCTAGCTTGGGGAGGGGGCACCTTAGCAATCAGCCCCAGCATTTT.

The J gene is TRBJ2-7, the V gene TRBV20-1, with 8 bases matching TRBD2. CDR3 length: 15 residues. V lost 3 bases, J lost 0 bases, and 7 bases stayed unmatched. From germline, CDR1 is DFQATT and CDR2 SNEGSKA (reference sequence). CDR3 loop: CSARNSGTYSYEQYF. Written as DNA, the CDR3 is TGCAGTGCTAGGAATAGCGGGACCTACTCCTACGAGCAGTACTTC.

This clonotype occurred a few times. The genes are TRBV6-5 and TRBJ2-6; no reliable D call. Germline V gene data show CDR1 as MNHEY and CDR2 as SVGAGI. This CDR3 is 18 amino acids long. The V and J ends lost 0 bases and 0 bases respectively, with 12 bases between them. The CDR3 region has the DNA TGTGCCAGCAGTTACTCGATATTATTTGGCTCTGGGGCCAACGTCCTGACTTTC. Its protein product is CASSYSILFGSGANVLTF.

The gene calls are TRBV7-3 and TRBJ2-3; D call uncertain. From germline, CDR1 is SGHTA and CDR2 FQGTGA. Trimming pared 1 base from V and 6 bases from J, leaving 11 bases between. CDR3 length: 14 residues. The CDR3 spells CASSLIGSGDTQYF. In nucleotides, the CDR3 is TGTGCCAGCAGCTTAATTGGTTCCGGGGATACGCAGTATTTT. Drawing the rest from reference TRBV7-3 and TRBJ2-3, the complete variable domain is GAGVSQTPSNKVTEKGKYVELRCDPISGHTALYWYRQSLGQGPEFLIYFQGTGAADDSGLPNDRFFAVRPEGSVSTLKIQRTERGDSAVYLCASSLIGSGDTQYFGPGTRLTVL.

This clonotype came up a few times. The chain carries TRBV10-3 and TRBJ1-1; D is perhaps TRBD1 (5 bases). V gave up 2 bases and J gave up 2 bases, with 12 bases separating them. The CDR3 extends over 15 amino acids. Looked up from germline, CDR1 is ENHRY and CDR2 is SYGVKD. Here the CDR3 DNA reads TGTGCCATCAGTGAGCCGGGGGAACTCAACACTGAAGCTTTCTTT. Encoded protein: CAISEPGELNTEAFF.

This clonotype has a handful of counts. The V call is TRBV20-1, the J call TRBJ2-3, with 8 bases identical to TRBD2. Germline-derived CDR1 and CDR2 are DFQATT and SNEGSKA (reference sequence). This CDR3 spans 16 amino acids. Unmatched junction bases numbered 7, after V lost 0 bases and J lost 2 bases. The CDR3 DNA sequence: TGCAGTGCTAGAGATATACTAGCGGAAAACACAGATACGCAGTATTTT. This sequence encodes CSARDILAENTDTQYF.

The table lists this clonotype with a few counts. V is TRBV5-1 and J is TRBJ2-2; weak D call: TRBD2 (6 bases). Per germline, CDR1 SGHRS and CDR2 YFSETQ. The CDR3 has 14 residues. V lost 6 bases to trimming and J lost 5 bases, with 14 bases between them. The CDR3 DNA sequence: TGCGCCAGCAACCAGGACTACCTAACCGGGGAGCTGTTTTTT. This gives the protein CASNQDYLTGELFF.

The V and J genes are TRBV9 and TRBJ1-3, with D unclear. The V end was cut by 0 bases, the J end by 2 bases, with 12 bases between. Germline assignment: CDR1 SGDLS and CDR2 YYNGEE. The CDR3 length is 16 residues. In nucleotides, the CDR3 is TGTGCCAGCAGCGTAGAAGGAATGGTGACTGGAAACACCATATATTTT. It translates to CASSVEGMVTGNTIYF.

This clonotype was seen a few times. V is TRBV5-1 and J is TRBJ2-5; 9 positions agree with TRBD1. This CDR3 spans 15 amino acids. Germline V gene data show CDR1 as SGHRS and CDR2 as YFSETQ. J lost 5 bases, V lost 4 bases, and 9 bases had no gene match. This chain's CDR3 is CASSRWTGAGETQYF. The CDR3 DNA sequence: TGCGCCAGCAGCCGCTGGACAGGGGCAGGGGAGACCCAGTACTTC.

This clonotype showed up many times. This chain connects TRBV7-2 to TRBJ2-3; D might be TRBD1 or TRBD2, each matching 5 bases. Trimming took 2 bases from V and 1 from J, leaving 10 bases between them. The CDR3 spans 15 residues. CDR1 and CDR2 from the germline V gene are SGHTA and FQGNSA. The CDR3 is CASSLMGERTDTQYF. The CDR3 coding sequence is TGTGCCAGCAGCTTAATGGGGGAACGCACAGATACGCAGTATTTT. The entire variable domain, with the rest obtained from reference TRBV7-2 and TRBJ2-3, is as follows: GAGVSQSPSNKVTEKGKDVELRCDPISGHTALYWYRQSLGQGLEFLIYFQGNSAPDKSGLPSDRFSAERTGGSVSTLTIQRTQQEDSAVYLCASSLMGERTDTQYFGPGTRLTVL.

This chain joins TRBV18 and TRBJ2-1; no definite D call. V was trimmed by 1 base and J by 2 bases, leaving 6 bases between them. CDR3 length: 14 amino acids. Germline assignment: CDR1 KGHSH and CDR2 LQKENI. The CDR3 DNA sequence: TGTGCCAGCTCACCACGGCAGACCTACAATGAGCAGTTCTTC. Translation: CASSPRQTYNEQFF. The full variable domain, rest sourced from reference TRBV18 and TRBJ2-1, is NAGVMQNPRHLVRRRGQEARLRCSPMKGHSHVYWYRQLPEEGLKFMVYLQKENIIDESGMPKERFSAEFPKEGPSILRIQQVVRGDSAAYFCASSPRQTYNEQFFGPGTRLTVL.

The chain employs TRBV6-1 and TRBJ2-4; weak D call: TRBD1 (6 bases). Per germline, CDR1 MNHNS and CDR2 SASEGT. Between the trimmed V and J ends, which lost 6 bases and 4 bases, there was a span of 10 bases. The CDR3 is 13 residues long. CDR3 residues: CASSGDRKNIQYF. The CDR3 bases are TGTGCCAGCAGCGGAGACAGGAAAAACATTCAGTACTTC.

This clonotype has at least ten counts. The chain employs TRBV20-1 and TRBJ2-1; TRBD2 agrees at 9 bases. The CDR3 covers 14 residues. Trimming at V came to 6 bases and at J to 7 bases, leaving 10 bases not matched to a gene. Germline lookup yields CDR1 DFQATT and CDR2 SNEGSKA (reference sequence). CDR3 nucleotide sequence: TGCAGTGCCAACATAGCGGGAGTAGGGAATGAGCAGTTCTTC. Residues: CSANIAGVGNEQFF.

V and J are TRBV20-1 and TRBJ2-6; D is perhaps TRBD1 (5 bases). The CDR3 extends over 12 amino acids. Per germline, CDR1 DFQATT and CDR2 SNEGSKA (reference sequence). CDR3 in DNA: TGCACCGCTAGGGGTGGGGCCAACGTCCTGACTTTC. It is translated as CTARGGANVLTF.

This clonotype was counted between two and nine times. The genes are TRBV7-2 and TRBJ2-5, with D unresolved. V was shortened by 5 bases and J by 5 bases, with 12 bases between the two germline ends. Germline CDR1 SGHTA, CDR2 FQGNSA. The CDR3 totals 13 residues. Here the CDR3 DNA reads TGTGCCAGCAGCATAGGACCCCGGGAGACCCAGTACTTC. Translation gives CASSIGPRETQYF. Drawing the rest from reference TRBV7-2 and TRBJ2-5, the complete variable domain is GAGVSQSPSNKVTEKGKDVELRCDPISGHTALYWYRQSLGQGLEFLIYFQGNSAPDKSGLPSDRFSAERTGGSVSTLTIQRTQQEDSAVYLCASSIGPRETQYFGPGTRLLVL.

This chain's CDR3 is CASSLELVTAYEQYF. The DNA of the CDR3 is TGCGCCAGCAGCTTGGAACTAGTAACGGCTTACGAGCAGTACTTC. This rearrangement joins TRBV5-1 to TRBJ2-7; TRBD2 might be the D (5 bases). Germline CDR1 is SGHRS and CDR2 is YFSETQ. The CDR3 consists of 15 residues. V was shortened by 0 bases and J by 4 bases, with 14 bases between the two germline ends.

The chain combines TRBV5-6 with TRBJ2-7; a possible D gene is TRBD2 (5 bases). Germline lookup yields CDR1 SGHDT and CDR2 YYEEEE. The CDR3 runs to 15 residues. The V end lost 1 base, the J end lost 3 bases, and 14 bases lay between the germline ends. The CDR3 bases are TGTGCCAGCAGCTTGTTTAGCGTGGGTGACTACGAGCAGTACTTC. It encodes CASSLFSVGDYEQYF.

The J gene is TRBJ2-7, the V gene TRBV4-1; TRBD1 might be the D (6 bases). The germline V gene encodes CDR1 MGHRA and CDR2 YSYEKL. CDR3 length: 15 amino acids. Trimming pared 1 base from V and 1 base from J, leaving 11 bases between. CDR3 bases: TGCGCCAGCAGCCAAGGCAGGGGCTCATCCTACGAGCAGTACTTC. Its translation is CASSQGRGSSYEQYF.

The V call is TRBV7-2, the J call TRBJ2-7; 8 bases fit TRBD2. The CDR3 length is 16 residues. From germline, CDR1 is SGHTA and CDR2 FQGNSA. V gave up 5 bases and J gave up 6 bases; unmatched junction bases: 15. The CDR3 bases are TGTGCCAGCAGCGTTGGTCCGGGACTAGAGGGAGGCGAGCAGTACTTC. Amino acids: CASSVGPGLEGGEQYF. The whole variable domain, remainder taken from reference TRBV7-2 and TRBJ2-7, is GAGVSQSPSNKVTEKGKDVELRCDPISGHTALYWYRQSLGQGLEFLIYFQGNSAPDKSGLPSDRFSAERTGGSVSTLTIQRTQQEDSAVYLCASSVGPGLEGGEQYFGPGTRLTVT.

This clonotype was found a few times. This sequence joins TRBV11-2 and TRBJ1-2; TRBD1 might be the D (6 bases). This CDR3 region has 13 residues. Trimming left V 4 bases short and J 7 bases short, with 13 bases between. Germline V lookup: CDR1 SGHAT, CDR2 FQNNGV. CDR3 sequence: CASSSKTGGGYTF. In nucleotides, the CDR3 is TGTGCCAGCAGCTCCAAGACAGGAGGTGGCTACACCTTC.

This clonotype was observed a few times. This chain links TRBV5-5 with TRBJ2-2; 9 positions match TRBD1. V lost 4 bases and J lost 7; bases outside the gene matches: 8. This CDR3 spans 15 amino acids. Germline CDR1 and CDR2: SGHKS and YYEKEE (reference sequence). The chain's CDR3 is CASSRRTGDGGELFF. Written as DNA, the CDR3 is TGTGCCAGCAGCCGGAGGACAGGGGACGGCGGGGAGCTGTTTTTT. The full variable domain, with the rest looked up from reference TRBV5-5 and TRBJ2-2, is DAGVTQSPTHLIKTRGQQVTLRCSPISGHKSVSWYQQVLGQGPQFIFQYYEKEERGRGNFPDRFSARQFPNYSSELNVNALLLGDSALYLCASSRRTGDGGELFFGEGSRLTVL.

In this sample, this clonotype turned up a few times. The V and J genes are TRBV3-1 and TRBJ2-7, with 9 bases aligning to TRBD1. The CDR3 is 17 amino acids. The germline CDR1 and CDR2 sequences are LGHDT and YNNKEL (reference sequence). J lost 6 bases, V lost 0 bases, and 12 bases had no gene match. CDR3 protein: CASSQDGTGLSLGEQYF. As DNA, the CDR3 is TGTGCCAGCAGCCAAGATGGGACAGGGTTGTCTCTGGGCGAGCAGTACTTC.

The gene calls are TRBV24-1 and TRBJ2-3; 7 nucleotides agree with TRBD1. CDR1 and CDR2 from the germline V gene are KGHDR and SFDVKD. The CDR3 spans 15 residues. V lost 4 bases to trimming and J lost 2 bases; unmatched junction nucleotides: 5. DNA for the CDR3: TGTGCCACCAGTGAGTCGGGACAGATCACAGATACGCAGTATTTT. Its translation is CATSESGQITDTQYF.